The rows below give T cell receptor beta chains drawn from one sample of a study of shared clonotypes between healthy human individuals. Libraries were prepared by immunoSEQ multiplex PCR; TCRdb keeps only in-frame clonotypes and omits some of them. The repertoire holds 2 million to 3 million clones, with 90% to 95% as singletons. Specimen: naive CD4+ T cells from PBMCs. The receptors originated from a young man in good health. Some clones in this sample may be carry-over from other donors' samples. Each CDR3 is given without its conserved first and last residue.

j_call: TRBJ2-1
v_call: TRBV14
cdr3_aa: ASSQDRGRVYNEQF

j_call: TRBJ1-5
v_call: TRBV7-9
cdr3_aa: ASSHRGNSNQPQH

j_call: TRBJ2-2
v_call: TRBV4-1
cdr3_aa: ASSQEGYNTGELF

j_call: TRBJ2-7
v_call: TRBV5-1
cdr3_aa: ASSLLVQGPYEQY

j_call: TRBJ1-5
v_call: TRBV6-5
cdr3_aa: ASSFLQKWGNQPQH

j_call: TRBJ2-1
v_call: TRBV18
cdr3_aa: ASSLLPPRDSRYNEQF

j_call: TRBJ2-1
v_call: TRBV7-9
cdr3_aa: ASSLALAGGWDEQF

j_call: TRBJ1-2
v_call: TRBV18
cdr3_aa: ASSPGSPTGGYGYT

j_call: TRBJ1-5
v_call: TRBV4-2
cdr3_aa: ASSQGVAGTVIHQPQH

j_call: TRBJ2-1
v_call: TRBV19
cdr3_aa: ASSISVAGGGEQF

j_call: TRBJ1-1
v_call: TRBV6-6
cdr3_aa: ASKAVGGADTEAF

j_call: TRBJ2-7
v_call: TRBV27
cdr3_aa: ASSLTGQAKAYEQY

j_call: TRBJ1-5
v_call: TRBV6-1
cdr3_aa: ASNSVRSQPQH

j_call: TRBJ1-2
v_call: TRBV28
cdr3_aa: ASRWQLNYGYT

j_call: TRBJ2-2
v_call: TRBV7-3
cdr3_aa: ASSFPLAGELF

j_call: TRBJ2-1
v_call: TRBV19
cdr3_aa: ASSSGTGVVRNEQF

j_call: TRBJ2-3
v_call: TRBV5-4
cdr3_aa: ASSQPGLGGDTQY